Sequencing of this TCR beta chain was carried out in a study of CD8 T cells in ankylosing spondylitis. From the 5' RACE reads, TCRdb called clonotypes with MiXCR, one entry per CDR3 protein. In the table there are about 270,000 distinct CDR3 sequences, roughly a third of which are singletons. The length of the CDR3 is 16 residues. The V gene end was trimmed by 4 bases and the J gene end by 10 bases; junction bases not matched to a gene: 10. Germline V gene lookup returns CDR1 LNHNV and CDR2 YYDKDF (reference sequence). Study-wide points: Disease-linked clones reportedly concentrated significantly in matched ankylosing spondylitis synovial fluid. Typical of ankylosing spondylitis blood, it appeared, was a TCR beta motif of fewer than 10 highly homologous variants.

In its sample, this clonotype was seen a few times. Its antigen remains unknown. The specimen sequenced was blood, either unsorted or a sorted T cell fraction (not recorded which). This TCR was recovered from a male donor with ankylosing spondylitis or in good health (not recorded which). The chain combines TRBV15 with TRBJ2-3; 14 positions match TRBD2. The CDR3 region is CATSNALGGLAGAQYF. The CDR3 DNA sequence: TGTGCCACCAGCAACGCCTTGGGGGGACTAGCGGGGGCGCAGTATTTT.